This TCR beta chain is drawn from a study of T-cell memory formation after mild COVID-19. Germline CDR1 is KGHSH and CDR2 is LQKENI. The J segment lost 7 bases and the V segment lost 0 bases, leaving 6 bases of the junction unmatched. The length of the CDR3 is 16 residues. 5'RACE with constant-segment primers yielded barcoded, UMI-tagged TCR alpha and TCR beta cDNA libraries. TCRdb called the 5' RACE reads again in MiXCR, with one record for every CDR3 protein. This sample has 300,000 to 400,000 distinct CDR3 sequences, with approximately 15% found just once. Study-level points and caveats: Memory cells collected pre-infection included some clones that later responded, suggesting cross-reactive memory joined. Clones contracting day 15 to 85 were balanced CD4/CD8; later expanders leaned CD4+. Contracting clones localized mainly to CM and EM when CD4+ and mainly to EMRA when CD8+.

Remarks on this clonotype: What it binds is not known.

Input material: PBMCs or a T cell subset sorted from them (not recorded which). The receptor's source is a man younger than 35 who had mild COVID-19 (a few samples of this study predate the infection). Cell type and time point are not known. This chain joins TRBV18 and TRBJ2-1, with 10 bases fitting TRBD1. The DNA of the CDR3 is TGTGCCAGCTCACCACCAAGACAGGGGGCTTTTAATGAGCAGTTCTTC. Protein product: CASSPPRQGAFNEQFF.